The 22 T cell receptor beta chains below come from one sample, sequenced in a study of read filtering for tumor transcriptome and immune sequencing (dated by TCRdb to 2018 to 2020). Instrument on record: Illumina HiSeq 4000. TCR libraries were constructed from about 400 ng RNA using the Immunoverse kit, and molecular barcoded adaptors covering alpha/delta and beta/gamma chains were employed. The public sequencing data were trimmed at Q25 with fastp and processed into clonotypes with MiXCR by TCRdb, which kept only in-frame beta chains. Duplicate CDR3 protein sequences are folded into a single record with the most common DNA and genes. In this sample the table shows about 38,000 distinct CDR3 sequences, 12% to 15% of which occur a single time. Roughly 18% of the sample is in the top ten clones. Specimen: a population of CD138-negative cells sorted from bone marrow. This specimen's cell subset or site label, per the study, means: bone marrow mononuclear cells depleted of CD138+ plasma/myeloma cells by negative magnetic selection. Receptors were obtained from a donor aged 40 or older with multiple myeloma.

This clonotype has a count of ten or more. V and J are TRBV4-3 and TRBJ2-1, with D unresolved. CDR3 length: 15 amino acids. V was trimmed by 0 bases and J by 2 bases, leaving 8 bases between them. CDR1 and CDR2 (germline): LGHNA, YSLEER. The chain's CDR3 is CASSQDSWTYNEQFF. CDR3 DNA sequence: TGCGCCAGCAGCCAAGATAGCTGGACCTACAATGAGCAGTTCTTC.

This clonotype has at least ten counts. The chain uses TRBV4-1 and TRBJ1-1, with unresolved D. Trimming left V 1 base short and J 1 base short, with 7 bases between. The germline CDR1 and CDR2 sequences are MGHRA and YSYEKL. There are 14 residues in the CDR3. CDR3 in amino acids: CASSQGEWNTEAFF. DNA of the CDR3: TGCGCCAGCAGCCAAGGAGAATGGAACACTGAAGCTTTCTTT.

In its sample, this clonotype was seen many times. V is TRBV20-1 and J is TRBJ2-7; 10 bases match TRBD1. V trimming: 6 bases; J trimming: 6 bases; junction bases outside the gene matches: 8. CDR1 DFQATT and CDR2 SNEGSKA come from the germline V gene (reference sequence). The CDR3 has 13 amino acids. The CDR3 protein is CSAVGQGNGEQYF. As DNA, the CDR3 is TGCAGTGCGGTGGGACAGGGGAACGGCGAGCAGTACTTC.

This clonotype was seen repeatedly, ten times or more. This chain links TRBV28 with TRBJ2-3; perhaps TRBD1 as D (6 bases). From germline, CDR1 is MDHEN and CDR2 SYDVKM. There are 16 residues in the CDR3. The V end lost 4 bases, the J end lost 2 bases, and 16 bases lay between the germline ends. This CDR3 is CASSSNTDRFTDTQYF. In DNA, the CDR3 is TGTGCCAGCAGTTCCAACACGGACAGATTCACAGATACGCAGTATTTT.

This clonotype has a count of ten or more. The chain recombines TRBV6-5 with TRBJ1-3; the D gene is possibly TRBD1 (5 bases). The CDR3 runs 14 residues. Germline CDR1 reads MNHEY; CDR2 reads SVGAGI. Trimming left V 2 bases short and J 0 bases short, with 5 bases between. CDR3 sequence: CASSYGGSGNTIYF. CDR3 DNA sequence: TGTGCCAGCAGTTACGGGGGCTCTGGAAACACCATATATTTT.

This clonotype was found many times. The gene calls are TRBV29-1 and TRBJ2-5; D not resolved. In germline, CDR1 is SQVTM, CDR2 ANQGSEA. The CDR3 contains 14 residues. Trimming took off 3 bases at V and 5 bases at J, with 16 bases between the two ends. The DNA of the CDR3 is TGCAGCGTTGATTCCCCGGGCACCTCGGAGACCCAGTACTTC. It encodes CSVDSPGTSETQYF.

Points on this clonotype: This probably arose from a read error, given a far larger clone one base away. The CDR3 DNA reads TGTGCCATCAGTTACAACGGACAGGGTTCCTACGAGCAGTACTTC. Translating it yields CAISYNGQGSYEQYF. V usage is TRBV6-1 and J usage is TRBJ2-7, with 8 nucleotides matching TRBD1. Germline lookup yields CDR1 MNHNS and CDR2 SASEGT. The CDR3 runs to 15 residues.

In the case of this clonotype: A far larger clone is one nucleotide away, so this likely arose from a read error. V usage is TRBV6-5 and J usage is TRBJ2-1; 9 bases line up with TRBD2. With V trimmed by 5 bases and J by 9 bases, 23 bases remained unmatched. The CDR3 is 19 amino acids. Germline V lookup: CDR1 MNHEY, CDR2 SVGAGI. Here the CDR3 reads CASSRQRGAAGMGSTEQFF. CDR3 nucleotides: TGTGCCAGCAGTCGCCAGCGGGGGGCCGCGGGTATGGGGAGCACTGAGCAGTTCTTC.

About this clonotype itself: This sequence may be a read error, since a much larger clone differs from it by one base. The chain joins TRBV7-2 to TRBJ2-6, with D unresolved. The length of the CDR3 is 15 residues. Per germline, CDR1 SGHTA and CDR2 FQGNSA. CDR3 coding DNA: TGTGCCGGCAGCTTATGGAGCTCTTGGGCCAACGTCCTGACTTTC. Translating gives CAGSLWSSWANVLTF.

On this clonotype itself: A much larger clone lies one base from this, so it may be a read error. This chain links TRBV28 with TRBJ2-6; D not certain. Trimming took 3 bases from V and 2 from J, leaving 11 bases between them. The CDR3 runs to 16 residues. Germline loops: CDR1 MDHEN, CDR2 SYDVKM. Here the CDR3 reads CASSFHKLTGANVLTF. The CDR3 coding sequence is TGTGCCAGCAGTTTCCACAAGCTAACTGGGGCCAACGTCCTGACTTTC.

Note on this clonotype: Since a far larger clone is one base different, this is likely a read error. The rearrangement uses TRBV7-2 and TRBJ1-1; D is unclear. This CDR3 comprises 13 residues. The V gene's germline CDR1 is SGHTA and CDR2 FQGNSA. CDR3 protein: CAGSPAPPGEAFF. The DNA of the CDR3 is TGTGCCGGCAGCCCGGCCCCCCCGGGTGAAGCTTTCTTT.

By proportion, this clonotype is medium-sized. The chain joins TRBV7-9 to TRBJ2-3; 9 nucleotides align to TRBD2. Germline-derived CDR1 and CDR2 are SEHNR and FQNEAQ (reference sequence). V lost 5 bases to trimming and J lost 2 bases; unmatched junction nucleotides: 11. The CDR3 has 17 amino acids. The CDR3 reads CASSAELAGYLTDTQYF. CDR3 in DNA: TGTGCCAGCAGCGCAGAACTAGCGGGCTACCTCACAGATACGCAGTATTTT.

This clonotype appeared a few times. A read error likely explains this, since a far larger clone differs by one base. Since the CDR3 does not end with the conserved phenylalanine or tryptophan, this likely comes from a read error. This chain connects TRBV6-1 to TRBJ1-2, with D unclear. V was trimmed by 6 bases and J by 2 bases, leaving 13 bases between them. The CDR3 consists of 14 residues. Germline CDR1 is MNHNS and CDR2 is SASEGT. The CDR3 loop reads CASSNRAPNYGYTL. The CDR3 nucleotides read TGTGCCAGCAGCAATCGGGCACCAAACTATGGCTACACCTTA.

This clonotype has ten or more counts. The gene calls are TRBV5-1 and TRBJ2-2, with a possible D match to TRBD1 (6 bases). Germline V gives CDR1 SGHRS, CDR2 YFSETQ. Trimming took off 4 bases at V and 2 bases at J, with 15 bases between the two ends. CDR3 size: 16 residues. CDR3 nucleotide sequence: TGCGCCAGCAGCGTTCCCGGGACAACAAACACCGGGGAGCTGTTTTTT. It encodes CASSVPGTTNTGELFF.

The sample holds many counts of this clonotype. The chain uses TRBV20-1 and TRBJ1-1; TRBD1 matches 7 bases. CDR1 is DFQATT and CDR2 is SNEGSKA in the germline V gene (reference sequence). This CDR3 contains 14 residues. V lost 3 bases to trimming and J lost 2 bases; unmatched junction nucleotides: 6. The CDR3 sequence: CSARRTGGNTEAFF. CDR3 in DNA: TGCAGTGCTAGGCGGACAGGCGGTAACACTGAAGCTTTCTTT.

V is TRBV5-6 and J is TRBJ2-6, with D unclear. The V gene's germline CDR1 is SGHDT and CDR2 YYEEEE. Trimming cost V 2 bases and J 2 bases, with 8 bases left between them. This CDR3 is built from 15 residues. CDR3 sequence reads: CASSFNSPGANVLTF. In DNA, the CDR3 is TGTGCCAGCAGCTTCAACAGTCCTGGGGCCAACGTCCTGACTTTC.

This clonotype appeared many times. The CDR3 is CASSLRDRIYGYTF. CDR3 nucleotides: TGTGCCAGCAGTCTCCGGGACAGGATCTATGGCTACACCTTC. The chain employs TRBV28 and TRBJ1-2, with 8 positions matching TRBD1. With 5 bases clipped from V and 4 bases from J, the junction kept 6 bases outside the gene matches. This CDR3 has 14 residues. Germline V gene lookup returns CDR1 MDHEN and CDR2 SYDVKM.

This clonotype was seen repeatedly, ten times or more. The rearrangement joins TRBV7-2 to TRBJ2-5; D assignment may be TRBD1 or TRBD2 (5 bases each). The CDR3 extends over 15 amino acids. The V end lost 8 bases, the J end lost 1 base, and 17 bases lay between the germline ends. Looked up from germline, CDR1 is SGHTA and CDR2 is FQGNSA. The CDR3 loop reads CASRTPGDLQETQYF. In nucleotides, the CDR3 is TGTGCCAGCCGCACCCCCGGGGACCTCCAAGAGACCCAGTACTTC.

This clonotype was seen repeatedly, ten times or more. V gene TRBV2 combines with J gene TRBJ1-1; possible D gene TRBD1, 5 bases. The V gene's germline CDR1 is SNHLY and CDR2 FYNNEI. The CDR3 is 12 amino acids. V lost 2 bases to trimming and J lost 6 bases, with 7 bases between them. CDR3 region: CASSERGAEAFF. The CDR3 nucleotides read TGTGCCAGCAGTGAAAGGGGAGCTGAAGCTTTCTTT.

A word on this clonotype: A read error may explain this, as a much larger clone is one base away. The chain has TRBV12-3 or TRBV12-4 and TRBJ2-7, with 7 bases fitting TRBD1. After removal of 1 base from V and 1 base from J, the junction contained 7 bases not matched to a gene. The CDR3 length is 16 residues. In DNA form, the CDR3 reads TGTGCCAGCAGTTTAGGCGGAAGGGGGCTATCCTACGAGCAGTACTTC. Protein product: CASSLGGRGLSYEQYF.

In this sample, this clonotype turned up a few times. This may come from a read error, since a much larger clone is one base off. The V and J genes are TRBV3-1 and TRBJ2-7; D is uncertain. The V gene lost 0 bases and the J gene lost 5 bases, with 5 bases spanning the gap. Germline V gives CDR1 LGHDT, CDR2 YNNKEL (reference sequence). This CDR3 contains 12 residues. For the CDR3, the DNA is TGTGCCAGCAGCCAAGATGCCCACGAGCAGTACTTC. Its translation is CASSQDAHEQYF.

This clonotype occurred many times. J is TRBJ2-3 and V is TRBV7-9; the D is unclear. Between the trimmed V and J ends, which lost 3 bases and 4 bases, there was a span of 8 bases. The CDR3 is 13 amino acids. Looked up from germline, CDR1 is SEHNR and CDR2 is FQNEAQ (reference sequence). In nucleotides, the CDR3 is TGTGCCAGCAGCTTGTTGGGATCAGATACGCAGTATTTT. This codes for CASSLLGSDTQYF. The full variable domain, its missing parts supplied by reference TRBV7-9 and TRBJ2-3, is DTGVSQNPRHKITKRGQNVTFRCDPISEHNRLYWYRQTLGQGPEFLTYFQNEAQLEKSRLLSDRFSAERPKGSFSTLEIQRTEQGDSAMYLCASSLLGSDTQYFGPGTRLTVL.